The 26 T cell receptor beta chains given below trace back to one sample, sequenced in a study of CD8 T cells in Susac syndrome. RNA in amounts of 0.5 to 1 ug was reverse transcribed with random hexamers. Via MiXCR, TCRdb re-called the immunoSEQ multiplex PCR reads, giving one row per CDR3 protein. This table holds 400,000 to 550,000 distinct CDR3 sequences, approximately 85% found once. Material for sequencing was CD8+ T cells from PBMCs. These receptors were obtained from a human donor with multiple sclerosis.

This sequence joins TRBV3-1 and TRBJ1-5, with D perhaps TRBD1 (5 bases). V was clipped by 1 base and J by 7 bases, with 11 bases between them. Germline V CDR1 and CDR2: LGHDT, YNNKEL (reference sequence). The CDR3 extends over 14 amino acids. This CDR3 is CASSQGSWGQPQHF. The CDR3 nucleotides are TGTGCCAGCAGCCAAGGGTCGTGGGGGCAGCCCCAGCATTTT.

The CDR3 region is CASSDAEQRLNYMNTEAFF. CDR3 in DNA: TGTGCCAGCAGTGATGCGGAACAGCGACTGAACTACATGAACACTGAAGCTTTCTTT. The chain uses TRBV6-1 and TRBJ1-1; no clear D. Germline assignment: CDR1 MNHNS and CDR2 SASEGT. The CDR3 runs 19 residues. The V and J ends lost 3 bases and 0 bases respectively, with 23 bases between them.

The rearrangement joins TRBV6-5 to TRBJ1-1, with 8 bases that match TRBD1. Germline V gives CDR1 MNHEY, CDR2 SVGAGI. CDR3 length equals 15 residues. Trimming at V came to 1 base and at J to 4 bases, leaving 5 bases not matched to a gene. Written as DNA, the CDR3 is TGTGCCAGCAGTTACTTTCAGGGGGCGCCCACTGAAGCTTTCTTT. It specifies CASSYFQGAPTEAFF.

This clonotype came up a few times. The chain uses TRBV7-6 and TRBJ1-2; D gene uncertain. V was clipped by 5 bases and J by 6 bases, with 19 bases between them. The CDR3 covers 15 residues. Germline-derived CDR1 and CDR2 are SGHVS and FNYEAQ. CDR3 nucleotides: TGTGCCAGCAGCGACCTGGGTGTGGGTGTGGATGGCTACACCTTC. It codes for CASSDLGVGVDGYTF.

The chain is built from TRBV10-3 and TRBJ2-7; TRBD1 matches at 8 bases. The germline CDR1 and CDR2 sequences are ENHRY and SYGVKD. The CDR3 sequence is 16 residues long. V gave up 3 bases and J gave up 0 bases; unmatched junction bases: 7. The CDR3 region has the DNA TGTGCCATCAGTGACCCCGCGGGACAGGCCTCCTACGAGCAGTACTTC. This gives the protein CAISDPAGQASYEQYF.

The CDR3 sequence is CASPSPGGNEQFF. The CDR3 region has the DNA TGTGCCAGCCCATCCCCGGGGGGGAATGAGCAGTTCTTC. V usage is TRBV2 and J usage is TRBJ2-1, with TRBD2 matching 8 bases. This CDR3 is built from 13 residues. Germline CDR1 SNHLY, CDR2 FYNNEI. The V and J ends lost 8 bases and 7 bases, in that order; junction bases with no gene match: 7.

The chain links TRBV11-2 to TRBJ2-7; D unresolved. Trimming took 0 bases from V and 3 from J, leaving 12 bases between them. Germline V gene lookup returns CDR1 SGHAT and CDR2 FQNNGV. CDR3 length: 15 residues. The CDR3 spells CASSLDRPRIYEQYF. In DNA form, the CDR3 reads TGTGCCAGCAGCTTAGATCGGCCCAGAATCTACGAGCAGTACTTC. Together with reference TRBV11-2 and TRBJ2-7, the CDR3 gives the full variable domain: EAGVAQSPRYKIIEKRQSVAFWCNPISGHATLYWYQQILGQGPKLLIQFQNNGVVDDSQLPKDRFSAERLKGVDSTLKIQPAKLEDSAVYLCASSLDRPRIYEQYFGPGTRLTVT.

This clonotype was seen just once. The chain uses TRBV2 and TRBJ1-1; 9 nucleotides line up with TRBD1. Trimming cost V 6 bases and J 0 bases; bases outside gene matches: 11. This CDR3 contains 17 residues. Germline CDR1 is SNHLY and CDR2 is FYNNEI. CDR3 sequence reads: CASSDTDRGTLNTEAFF. The CDR3 region has the DNA TGTGCCAGCAGCGACACTGACAGGGGGACCCTGAACACTGAAGCTTTCTTT.

The chain joins TRBV6-5 to TRBJ2-1; 9 nucleotides line up with TRBD1. Trimming took 2 bases from V and 8 from J; bases not matched to a gene: 4. There are 14 residues in the CDR3. Germline values: CDR1 MNHEY, CDR2 SVGAGI. CDR3: CASSYGTGSDEQFF. The CDR3 region has the DNA TGTGCCAGCAGTTACGGGACAGGGAGCGATGAGCAGTTCTTC.

In this sample, this clonotype turned up once. At one end the junction does not follow the germline gene, possibly because of a read error. The genes are TRBV6-5 and TRBJ1-1; D uncertain. CDR3 size: 15 residues. Germline V gene lookup returns CDR1 MNHEY and CDR2 SVGAGI. Written as DNA, the CDR3 is TGTGCCTGCAGTTACTCGACCGAACAGAACACTGAAGCTTTCTTT. Protein: CACSYSTEQNTEAFF.

This clonotype was detected a few times. V is TRBV11-2 and J is TRBJ1-1; 7 bases fit TRBD1. The CDR3 length is 13 residues. Germline CDR1 SGHAT, CDR2 FQNNGV. V shed 5 bases and J 5 bases; nucleotides not matched to a gene: 5. CDR3 DNA sequence: TGTGCCAGCAGCATTACAGGGGAGACTGAAGCTTTCTTT. Its translation: CASSITGETEAFF.

The chain is built from TRBV5-1 and TRBJ2-3, with D unresolved. The CDR3 is 17 residues long. Germline CDR1 SGHRS, CDR2 YFSETQ. Between the trimmed V and J ends, which lost 0 bases and 2 bases, there was a span of 16 bases. CDR3: CASSLGPFQTDTDTQYF. In nucleotides, the CDR3 is TGCGCCAGCAGCTTGGGGCCGTTCCAGACCGACACAGATACGCAGTATTTT.

The chain couples TRBV21-1 to TRBJ1-5; the D call TRBD1 from the table was never checked on the DNA. TRBV21-1 is tagged as a pseudogene. The CDR3 contains 15 residues. The CDR3 DNA follows: TGTGCCAGCAGCAAAGCGCAGGGGGCGATTCAGCCCCAGCATTTT. This translates into CASSKAQGAIQPQHF.

The chain has TRBV27 and TRBJ2-7; the match to TRBD2 covers 14 bases. CDR1 and CDR2 (germline): MNHEY, SMNVEV (reference sequence). Losses at the gene ends were 9 bases for V and 2 bases for J; bases not matched to a gene: 3. This CDR3 spans 14 amino acids. The CDR3 loop is CASSGLAGAYEQYF. As DNA, the CDR3 is TGTGCCAGTTCGGGACTAGCGGGGGCCTACGAGCAGTACTTC.

The chain is built from TRBV6-1 and TRBJ1-1; D is unclear. Germline V lookup: CDR1 MNHNS, CDR2 SASEGT. This CDR3 has 15 amino acids. Deletions cut 0 bases from V and 4 bases from J, with 12 bases between. CDR3 sequence reads: CASSEARVGGTEAFF. The CDR3 DNA reads as TGTGCCAGCAGTGAAGCGAGGGTGGGCGGCACTGAAGCTTTCTTT.

V and J are TRBV6-5 and TRBJ1-1, with a possible D match to TRBD1 (6 bases). Trimming removed 2 bases at V and 2 bases at J, with 15 bases between. The CDR3 runs to 16 residues. The germline gives CDR1 MNHEY, CDR2 SVGAGI. CDR3 protein: CASSYLLAGANTEAFF. For the CDR3, the DNA is TGTGCCAGCAGTTACCTTCTTGCGGGGGCCAACACTGAAGCTTTCTTT.

A note on this clonotype: At one end, the junction sequence differs from germline, possibly due to a read error. CDR3 in amino acids: CASSYLAGTSFEQYF. CDR3 DNA: TGTGCCAGCAGTTACTTGGCCGGGACCTCCTTCGAGCAGTACTTC. The V call is TRBV7-9, the J call TRBJ2-7; D possibly uses TRBD1 or TRBD2 (5 bases each). The CDR3 spans 15 residues. Germline V gives CDR1 SEHNR, CDR2 FQNEAQ (reference sequence).

This clonotype was detected only a few times. In nucleotides, the CDR3 is TGTGCCAGCAGTTACCCACTCGGGATTGCCGAGGATGAGCAGTTCTTC. Protein: CASSYPLGIAEDEQFF. The gene calls are TRBV6-5 and TRBJ2-1, with D possibly matching TRBD2 (5 bases). The germline V and J ends were trimmed by 2 bases and 8 bases, with 19 bases remaining between them. CDR3 length: 16 amino acids. CDR1 and CDR2 from the germline V gene are MNHEY and SVGAGI.

This clonotype came up once. The chain carries TRBV6-1 and TRBJ1-1, with TRBD1 matching 10 bases. The trim removed 11 bases at V and 4 bases at J, leaving 7 bases unmatched. The CDR3 extends over 13 amino acids. Looked up from germline, CDR1 is MNHNS and CDR2 is SASEGT. The CDR3 spells CAAGQGEGTEAFF. Written as DNA, the CDR3 is TGTGCCGCCGGACAGGGGGAAGGCACTGAAGCTTTCTTT.

The CDR3 protein is CASRKLAGNTDTQYF. DNA for the CDR3: TGTGCCAGCAGAAAATTAGCGGGAAACACAGATACGCAGTATTTT. This rearrangement joins TRBV6-5 to TRBJ2-3, with TRBD2 matching 8 bases. Germline V gene lookup returns CDR1 MNHEY and CDR2 SVGAGI. With V trimmed by 6 bases and J by 2 bases, 7 bases remained unmatched. The CDR3 is 15 amino acids.

This clonotype showed up just once. The CDR3 DNA is TGTGCCAGCAGCGTCTACAGGGAGGACGAGCAGTACTTC. Translated, it gives CASSVYREDEQYF. The chain uses TRBV7-6 and TRBJ2-7; D assignment may be TRBD1 or TRBD2 (6 bases each). Germline CDR1 SGHVS, CDR2 FNYEAQ. This CDR3 spans 13 amino acids. Trimming cost V 5 bases and J 5 bases, with 13 bases left between them.

This clonotype has only one observation. The chain carries TRBV7-9 and TRBJ2-3; D is possibly TRBD1 (6 bases). V was cut by 4 bases and J by 6 bases, with 17 bases left in between. CDR3 length equals 15 residues. Per germline, CDR1 SEHNR and CDR2 FQNEAQ (reference sequence). The CDR3 DNA reads as TGTGCCAGCAGCTCGTGGGACACCCCCCGGGATACGCAGTATTTT. It yields the protein CASSSWDTPRDTQYF.

Here the CDR3 DNA reads TGCGCCAGCAGCTGGGGGACAGAACACTCTGGAAACACCATATATTTT. Encoded protein: CASSWGTEHSGNTIYF. The chain carries TRBV5-1 and TRBJ1-3; 7 nucleotides line up with TRBD1. CDR1 is SGHRS, CDR2 YFSETQ, per germline. V shed 3 bases, J shed 0 bases, and the junction held 6 bases outside the gene matches. This CDR3 spans 16 amino acids.

For this clonotype: Sequence at one end of the junction differs from germline and may be a read error. V and J are TRBV29-1 and TRBJ2-3; D is ambiguous. Germline CDR1 and CDR2: SQVTM and ANQGSEA. The CDR3 totals 15 residues. The CDR3 DNA reads TGCAGCGTCGAAGACATTCCCCTTAGCACAGATACGCAGTATTTT. Its translation is CSVEDIPLSTDTQYF.

The gene calls are TRBV10-3 and TRBJ1-1; D remains ambiguous. The CDR3 has 16 amino acids. V lost 2 bases and J lost 2, with 15 bases in between. Germline V gene lookup returns CDR1 ENHRY and CDR2 SYGVKD. CDR3 nucleotides: TGTGCCATCAGTGAGCCGCATATCGGTCTCAACACTGAAGCTTTCTTT. This translates into CAISEPHIGLNTEAFF.

The genes are TRBV12-3 or TRBV12-4 and TRBJ2-1; the match to TRBD2 covers 7 bases. Losses at the gene ends were 5 bases for V and 5 bases for J; bases not matched to a gene: 15. The CDR3 sequence is 17 residues long. The CDR3 DNA sequence: TGTGCCAGCAGTCCTCTCGGGAGGACGACGATAGACAATGAGCAGTTCTTC. Amino acid sequence: CASSPLGRTTIDNEQFF.